This T cell receptor beta chain stems from a study of memory CD4+ T cells and cytomegalovirus serostatus. Study outcomes and limitations: CD4+ memory repertoires contained about two fifths of the 164 reported CMV TCRbeta sequences. The CMV-associated TCR signature appears largely within the CD4+ memory repertoire.

There are 14 residues in the CDR3. Germline values: CDR1 MNHEY, CDR2 SVGAGI. V lost 7 bases and J lost 12, with 22 bases in between. Original analysis: Out-of-frame sequences were removed, leaving 2 million to 2.5 million distinct TCRbeta sequences. Here immunoSEQ multiplex PCR was the method, and the copy in TCRdb shows in-frame clones only, minus some. V, J and clone size derive from that table, while D and trimming were established from the DNA sequence. This sample yields 40,000 to 50,000 clones, of which approximately 82% are seen a single time; more than 1.5% belongs to the top ten. Of note for this clone: Its cognate antigen is unknown.

The sort gate was single viable CD3+CD4+CD8-CD45RO+ cells for memory CD4+ T cells. CMV serostatus came from serum IgG against pp150, pp28, p38, p52. Input material: memory CD4+ T cells from blood. The genes are TRBV6-5 and TRBJ2-1; the D gene is possibly TRBD1 (6 bases). The sequence was obtained from an adult in good health and CMV-seronegative. The CDR3 protein is CASTTGTPPRRQFF. The DNA of the CDR3 is TGTGCCAGCACCACAGGGACACCACCCAGGAGGCAGTTCTTC.